The clone carrying this TCR beta chain was counted at least ten times. Its antigen is currently unknown. TCRdb recomputed calls from the 5' RACE reads with MiXCR, one row per CDR3 protein. The sample includes about 350,000 distinct CDR3 sequences, approximately 8% seen only once; the top ten take under 20%. The data originate from a study of T cells after yellow fever vaccination. Study findings and constraints: In FACS-sorted repertoires, abundant clonotypes from the bulk population could appear as contaminants.

Germline lookup yields CDR1 SGDLS and CDR2 YYNGEE. V lost 2 bases and J lost 7; bases outside the gene matches: 8. The CDR3 has 15 amino acids. The sequence was obtained from a man aged 18 to 30 who received the YFV17D yellow fever vaccine. The chain recombines TRBV9 with TRBJ2-1; 8 bases are a match to TRBD2. The sample consisted of PBMCs, taken around 45 days after the first yellow fever vaccination. CDR3 amino acids: CASSVDGTRSNEQFF. As DNA, the CDR3 is TGTGCCAGCAGCGTGGACGGGACTAGAAGTAATGAGCAGTTCTTC. The whole variable domain, remainder taken from reference TRBV9 and TRBJ2-1, is DSGVTQTPKHLITATGQRVTLRCSPRSGDLSVYWYQQSLDQGLQFLIQYYNGEERAKGNILERFSAQQFPDLHSELNLSSLELGDSALYFCASSVDGTRSNEQFFGPGTRLTVL.